The 20 T cell receptor beta chains presented below share a single source sample, sequenced in a study of blood T cells in healthy people across ages. A second PCR of 7 to 11 cycles used a sample-barcoded 5' primer and a J-beta primer mix. In TCRdb, the 5' RACE reads were re-called with MiXCR into one record per CDR3 protein. The table has 1.2 million to 1.5 million distinct CDR3 sequences, about 43% seen once. The sample was blood. The source is a woman younger than 30 in good health.

This rearrangement joins TRBV3-1 to TRBJ2-3, with 9 bases matching TRBD1. Trimming cost V 0 bases and J 4 bases; bases outside gene matches: 2. The CDR3 runs to 15 residues. The germline gives CDR1 LGHDT, CDR2 YNNKEL (reference sequence). The chain's CDR3 is CASSQEGQGADTQYF. In nucleotides, the CDR3 is TGTGCCAGCAGCCAAGAGGGACAGGGAGCAGATACGCAGTATTTT.

In this sample, this clonotype turned up many times. This sequence joins TRBV20-1 and TRBJ2-2; D tentatively fits TRBD1 or TRBD2 (5 bases each). CDR3 length: 15 residues. With 0 bases removed from V and 5 bases from J, the gap between germline ends came to 13 bases. The germline CDR1 and CDR2 sequences are DFQATT and SNEGSKA (reference sequence). Written as DNA, the CDR3 is TGCAGTGCTAGAGACCCCGTGAGGGGAACCGGGGAGCTGTTTTTT. Translation gives CSARDPVRGTGELFF.

The table lists this clonotype with a few counts. The genes are TRBV7-9 and TRBJ1-1, with D tentatively TRBD1 (5 bases). The CDR3 spans 14 residues. V shed 1 base and J shed 4 bases, with 10 bases lying between them. The V gene's germline CDR1 is SEHNR and CDR2 FQNEAQ (reference sequence). CDR3 protein: CASSLGMGRTEAFF. In nucleotides, the CDR3 is TGTGCCAGCAGCTTAGGAATGGGGCGCACTGAAGCTTTCTTT. Drawing the rest from reference TRBV7-9 and TRBJ1-1, the complete variable domain is DTGVSQNPRHKITKRGQNVTFRCDPISEHNRLYWYRQTLGQGPEFLTYFQNEAQLEKSRLLSDRFSAERPKGSFSTLEIQRTEQGDSAMYLCASSLGMGRTEAFFGQGTRLTVV.

V and J are TRBV18 and TRBJ2-5, with TRBD1 matching over 11 bases. V lost 3 bases, J lost 11 bases, and 14 bases stayed unmatched. From germline, CDR1 is KGHSH and CDR2 LQKENI. This CDR3 comprises 16 residues. As DNA, the CDR3 is TGTGCCAGCTCACCTACGGACAGGGGGCCCTACAATGAGCAGTACTTC. It translates to CASSPTDRGPYNEQYF.

This clonotype has more than one count but fewer than ten. The V call is TRBV20-1, the J call TRBJ2-3; 12 nucleotides agree with TRBD2. V lost 2 bases, J lost 1 base, and 7 bases stayed unmatched. Germline CDR1 DFQATT, CDR2 SNEGSKA (reference sequence). CDR3 length: 17 amino acids. The CDR3 loop reads CSARSLAGGPGTDTQYF. The DNA of the CDR3 is TGCAGTGCTAGATCGCTAGCGGGAGGGCCCGGCACAGATACGCAGTATTTT.

The V call is TRBV27, the J call TRBJ2-1; D gene ambiguous. V gave up 4 bases and J gave up 13 bases, with 17 bases separating them. Looked up from germline, CDR1 is MNHEY and CDR2 is SMNVEV (reference sequence). The CDR3 is 13 amino acids. Written as DNA, the CDR3 is TGTGCCAGCAGTTACACGGAACAAGAGACCCAGTTCTTC. Its translation: CASSYTEQETQFF.

A remark on this clonotype: Its ends do not fully match the called genes, so a read error is possible. V and J are TRBV6-5 and TRBJ1-2, with D perhaps TRBD1 (6 bases). The CDR3 is 14 residues long. Germline V gene sequence: CDR1 MNHEY, CDR2 SVGAGI. CDR3 coding DNA: TGTGCCGGCAGTTACGGGGGCTTGACAAGTGGCTACACCTTC. This sequence encodes CAGSYGGLTSGYTF.

This rearrangement joins TRBV4-1 to TRBJ1-2, with 7 bases that match TRBD1. Trimming took 3 bases from V and 2 from J; bases not matched to a gene: 12. Looked up from germline, CDR1 is MGHRA and CDR2 is YSYEKL. This CDR3 spans 17 amino acids. The CDR3 protein is CASSQEGAGDLNYGYTF. In nucleotides, the CDR3 is TGCGCCAGCAGCCAGGAGGGGGCAGGGGACCTAAACTATGGCTACACCTTC.

The sample holds a few counts of this clonotype. This chain links TRBV12-3 or TRBV12-4 with TRBJ2-5, with D possibly called TRBD1 or TRBD2 (6 bases each). The J call is uncertain, as TRBJ2-7 better fits the DNA end. CDR3 length: 13 amino acids. This CDR3 is CASSLEGGLEQYF. The CDR3 DNA reads as TGTGCCAGCAGTTTAGAGGGGGGCCTCGAGCAGTACTTC.

The rearrangement uses TRBV24-1 and TRBJ2-2, with 7 bases fitting TRBD1. This CDR3 comprises 13 residues. V lost 10 bases to trimming and J lost 5 bases; unmatched junction nucleotides: 6. CDR1 and CDR2 from the germline V gene are KGHDR and SFDVKD. The CDR3 loop is CATGTEKTGELFF. CDR3 DNA: TGTGCCACTGGGACAGAGAAGACCGGGGAGCTGTTTTTT.

This clonotype was seen only a few times. The chain recombines TRBV9 with TRBJ2-2; D remains unclear. Germline values: CDR1 SGDLS, CDR2 YYNGEE. The CDR3 spans 14 residues. Trimming took off 0 bases at V and 8 bases at J, with 11 bases between the two ends. CDR3 DNA: TGTGCCAGCAGCGTAGAGGGTCCTGAAGGGGAGCTGTTTTTT. Residues: CASSVEGPEGELFF.

CDR3 protein: CASSPMSAGTGGQTQYF. The CDR3 DNA sequence: TGTGCCAGCAGCCCAATGAGTGCCGGGACAGGGGGCCAGACCCAGTACTTC. V is TRBV2 and J is TRBJ2-5; 12 positions agree with TRBD1. V dropped 6 bases and J dropped 6; count of bases not matched to a gene: 14. This CDR3 is 17 amino acids long. CDR1 and CDR2 from the germline V gene are SNHLY and FYNNEI.

The J gene is TRBJ2-3, the V gene TRBV5-1; perhaps TRBD1 as D (6 bases). Trimming removed 0 bases at V and 0 bases at J, with 23 bases between. The CDR3 extends over 20 amino acids. Germline V gene lookup returns CDR1 SGHRS and CDR2 YFSETQ. CDR3 loop: CASSLVGAWVMSGSTDTQYF. The CDR3 DNA sequence: TGCGCCAGCAGCTTGGTGGGGGCCTGGGTCATGAGCGGCAGCACAGATACGCAGTATTTT. Looking up the rest from reference TRBV5-1 and TRBJ2-3 gives the full variable domain: KAGVTQTPRYLIKTRGQQVTLSCSPISGHRSVSWYQQTPGQGLQFLFEYFSETQRNKGNFPGRFSGRQFSNSRSEMNVSTLELGDSALYLCASSLVGAWVMSGSTDTQYFGPGTRLTVL.

The rearrangement links TRBV7-8 to TRBJ1-2; possible D gene TRBD1, 6 bases. CDR3 length: 15 residues. The germline V gene has CDR1 SGHVS and CDR2 FQNEAQ. V shed 5 bases and J shed 2 bases, with 15 bases lying between them. The CDR3 bases are TGTGCCAGCAGCAGTGATGGGCAGGGGAACTATGGCTACACCTTC. Amino acids: CASSSDGQGNYGYTF. The full variable domain, with the rest looked up from reference TRBV7-8 and TRBJ1-2, is GAGVSQSPRYKVAKRGQDVALRCDPISGHVSLFWYQQALGQGPEFLTYFQNEAQLDKSGLPSDRFFAERPEGSVSTLKIQRTQQEDSAVYLCASSSDGQGNYGYTFGSGTRLTVV.

The rearrangement joins TRBV3-1 to TRBJ1-1; unclear D gene. V lost 6 bases and J 8 bases, leaving 16 bases between the germline ends. The CDR3 consists of 13 residues. Germline CDR1 and CDR2: LGHDT and YNNKEL (reference sequence). The CDR3 reads CASSLLGEVEAFF. CDR3 nucleotide sequence: TGTGCCAGCAGTCTCCTTGGGGAGGTGGAAGCTTTCTTT.

The J gene is TRBJ2-3, the V gene TRBV5-1; no definite D call. This CDR3 spans 15 amino acids. Germline CDR1 SGHRS, CDR2 YFSETQ. The V and J ends lost 0 bases and 0 bases respectively, with 8 bases between them. The CDR3 here is CASSLGQISTDTQYF. The CDR3 bases are TGCGCCAGCAGCTTGGGGCAGATTAGCACAGATACGCAGTATTTT.

This clonotype was counted between two and nine times. CDR3 protein: CASSLGRPSETQYF. The DNA of the CDR3 is TGTGCCAGCAGCTTAGGACGTCCTTCTGAGACCCAGTACTTC. The rearrangement uses TRBV7-8 and TRBJ2-5; D remains ambiguous. The CDR3 has 14 residues. The V and J ends lost 1 base and 5 bases respectively, with 11 bases between them. The V gene's germline CDR1 is SGHVS and CDR2 FQNEAQ. The full variable domain, its missing parts supplied by reference TRBV7-8 and TRBJ2-5, is GAGVSQSPRYKVAKRGQDVALRCDPISGHVSLFWYQQALGQGPEFLTYFQNEAQLDKSGLPSDRFFAERPEGSVSTLKIQRTQQEDSAVYLCASSLGRPSETQYFGPGTRLLVL.

This clonotype occurred a few times. The chain carries TRBV2 and TRBJ2-1; D might be TRBD1 or TRBD2, each matching 5 bases. The length of the CDR3 is 16 residues. Trimming stripped 6 bases from V and 3 bases from J, with 18 bases between. The V gene's germline CDR1 is SNHLY and CDR2 FYNNEI. The DNA for the CDR3 is TGTGCCAGCAGGGGGACCCAGAGCAAGGGCTACAATGAGCAGTTCTTC. It yields the protein CASRGTQSKGYNEQFF.

This clonotype was counted ten times or more. The V gene is TRBV28, the J gene TRBJ2-7, with TRBD2 matching 7 bases. The CDR3 consists of 18 residues. The germline V gene has CDR1 MDHEN and CDR2 SYDVKM. V trimming: 8 bases; J trimming: 3 bases; junction bases outside the gene matches: 22. The CDR3 nucleotides are TGTGCCAGCTCAGACTCCCCAGGACTAGGGAGTATGCTCTACGAGCAGTACTTC. It codes for CASSDSPGLGSMLYEQYF.

This clonotype was seen a few times. This chain uses TRBV3-1 with TRBJ2-5; D may be TRBD2 (5 bases). V lost 0 bases, J lost 7 bases, and 18 bases lay in between. The CDR3 covers 16 residues. Germline CDR1 reads LGHDT; CDR2 reads YNNKEL (reference sequence). The CDR3: CASSQERLKNGGTQYF. CDR3 bases: TGTGCCAGCAGCCAAGAGCGCCTCAAAAACGGAGGGACCCAGTACTTC.